The 4 T cell receptor beta chains in this list originate from one sample, sequenced in a study of cytomegalovirus exposure and HLA in healthy donors. PCR was performed using 60 Vbeta and 13 Jbeta primers. This table comes from immunoSEQ multiplex PCR, and its TCRdb copy is limited to in-frame clones, with some not included. The table includes around 130,000 clones, 81% detected once. What was sequenced was PBMCs. These receptors all stem from a man aged 18 to 30 in good health and CMV-seronegative.

This clone was detected only a few times. The chain uses TRBV27 and TRBJ1-4; TRBD1 is a possible D gene (6 bases). The CDR3 spans 14 residues. Trimming stripped 6 bases from V and 8 bases from J, with 16 bases between. CDR1 is MNHEY and CDR2 is SMNVEV in the germline V gene (reference sequence). The CDR3 DNA reads as TGTGCCAGCAGAAATCCAGGGGTCACGGAAAAACTGTTTTTT. Its protein is CASRNPGVTEKLFF. The full variable domain, with the rest looked up from reference TRBV27 and TRBJ1-4, is EAQVTQNPRYLITVTGKKLTVTCSQNMNHEYMSWYRQDPGLGLRQIYYSMNVEVTDKGDVPEGYKVSRKEKRNFPLILESPSPNQTSLYFCASRNPGVTEKLFFGSGTQLSVL.

The chain couples TRBV7-9 to TRBJ2-1; TRBD1 is a possible D gene (6 bases). Trimming removed 5 bases at V and 4 bases at J, with 12 bases between. The CDR3 is 14 amino acids. CDR1 SEHNR and CDR2 FQNEAQ come from the germline V gene (reference sequence). The CDR3 nucleotides read TGTGCCAGCAGCCAGGGGTGGCCTTACAATGAGCAGTTCTTC. It translates to CASSQGWPYNEQFF.

This clone was seen more than once but under ten times. This chain uses TRBV20-1 with TRBJ2-3; D unresolved. The CDR3 is 11 residues long. Germline V gives CDR1 DFQATT, CDR2 SNEGSKA (reference sequence). V was pared by 7 bases and J by 3 bases, with 8 bases between. The CDR3 DNA is TGCAGTGGACAATTTACAGATACGCAGTATTTT. Translated, it gives CSGQFTDTQYF.

V usage is TRBV5-6 and J usage is TRBJ1-5, with TRBD1 matching 7 bases. The CDR3 consists of 18 residues. With 4 bases clipped from V and 1 base from J, the junction kept 14 bases outside the gene matches. Per germline, CDR1 SGHDT and CDR2 YYEEEE. The CDR3 DNA sequence: TGTGCCAGCAGCATATACAGGGGAACGGTGCCCAGCAATCAGCCCCAGCATTTT. As protein: CASSIYRGTVPSNQPQHF.